These 15 T cell receptor beta chains share one sample of origin, sequenced in a study of cytomegalovirus exposure and HLA in healthy donors. PCR used 60 Vbeta primers and 13 Jbeta primers. Profiled with immunoSEQ multiplex PCR; TCRdb holds only in-frame clones, not every one. The sample lists about 160,000 clones, about 80% seen once, with roughly 2% in the top ten. Sequencing was done on a sample of PBMCs. The receptors derive from a female donor in good health and CMV-seronegative.

This rearrangement joins TRBV2 to TRBJ2-3; tentative D call: TRBD2 (5 bases). This CDR3 spans 13 amino acids. V lost 5 bases, J lost 5 bases, and 11 bases lay in between. Germline V gene data show CDR1 as SNHLY and CDR2 as FYNNEI. DNA of the CDR3: TGTGCCAGCAGTAACGGTCGGGGAGATACGCAGTATTTT. Translating it yields CASSNGRGDTQYF.

This rearrangement joins TRBV5-1 to TRBJ1-1; 9 bases align to TRBD1. CDR1 is SGHRS and CDR2 is YFSETQ in the germline V gene. The length of the CDR3 is 18 residues. J lost 1 base, V lost 0 bases, and 10 bases had no gene match. The CDR3 sequence is CASSLVAGTGRRNTEAFF. CDR3 bases: TGCGCCAGCAGCTTGGTTGCCGGGACAGGGCGTAGGAACACTGAAGCTTTCTTT.

The J gene is TRBJ1-2, the V gene TRBV6-5, with a possible D match to TRBD1 (5 bases). This CDR3 region has 13 residues. Looked up from germline, CDR1 is MNHEY and CDR2 is SVGAGI. Trimming removed 6 bases at V and 2 bases at J, with 10 bases between. CDR3 residues: CASRATGNYGYTF. As DNA, the CDR3 is TGTGCCAGCAGAGCTACAGGCAACTATGGCTACACCTTC.

This sequence joins TRBV11-2 and TRBJ2-7; a possible D gene is TRBD2 (6 bases). V shed 4 bases and J shed 7 bases, with 32 bases lying between them. This CDR3 comprises 19 residues. Germline CDR1 and CDR2: SGHAT and FQNNGV. Here the CDR3 DNA reads TGTGCCAGCAGCTCGGGTGTAACCAGCCCACTAGCTGCCGTACGGGAGCAGTACTTC. This translates into CASSSGVTSPLAAVREQYF.

This clone has only a few counts. The chain joins TRBV20-1 to TRBJ1-2; D is undetermined. The V gene lost 5 bases and the J gene lost 4 bases, with 5 bases spanning the gap. In germline, CDR1 is DFQATT, CDR2 SNEGSKA (reference sequence). The CDR3 totals 10 residues. The CDR3 here is CSARIYGYTF. In nucleotides, the CDR3 is TGCAGTGCTCGTATCTATGGCTACACCTTC.

The rearrangement links TRBV30 to TRBJ1-1; perhaps TRBD1 as D (6 bases). With 8 bases removed from V and 2 bases from J, the gap between germline ends came to 12 bases. Per the germline V gene, CDR1 is GTSNPN and CDR2 is SVGIG (reference sequence). The CDR3 extends over 12 amino acids. The chain's CDR3 is CAGNRENTEAFF. The CDR3 DNA reads TGTGCCGGCAACAGGGAAAACACTGAAGCTTTCTTT.

This clone was detected once. J is TRBJ2-7 and V is TRBV5-6; D possibly corresponds to TRBD1 (6 bases). CDR1 and CDR2 from the germline V gene are SGHDT and YYEEEE. The CDR3 has 15 amino acids. The V end was cut by 2 bases, the J end by 6 bases, with 18 bases between. The CDR3, as DNA: TGTGCCAGCAGCTTCCCTAGGCAGGGGAAGTTCGAGCAGTACTTC. Amino acid sequence: CASSFPRQGKFEQYF.

This clone came up once. The genes are TRBV5-4 and TRBJ1-4; TRBD1 matches 7 bases. Germline assignment: CDR1 SGHNT and CDR2 YYREEE (reference sequence). The J segment lost 3 bases and the V segment lost 4 bases, leaving 3 bases of the junction unmatched. This CDR3 region has 14 residues. The CDR3 DNA follows: TGTGCCAGCAGCCGAGGGGGCTCTAATGAAAAACTGTTTTTT. It translates to CASSRGGSNEKLFF.

As DNA, the CDR3 is TGCGCCAGCAGCTTGGTGGAGACCTCCTACAATGAGCAGTTCTTC. Its translation: CASSLVETSYNEQFF. The chain joins TRBV5-1 to TRBJ2-1; D not certain. Germline CDR1 and CDR2: SGHRS and YFSETQ. The CDR3 totals 15 residues. Between the trimmed V and J ends, which lost 0 bases and 0 bases, there was a span of 7 bases. The full variable domain, its missing parts supplied by reference TRBV5-1 and TRBJ2-1, is KAGVTQTPRYLIKTRGQQVTLSCSPISGHRSVSWYQQTPGQGLQFLFEYFSETQRNKGNFPGRFSGRQFSNSRSEMNVSTLELGDSALYLCASSLVETSYNEQFFGPGTRLTVL.

This clone was counted only a few times. One junction end does not reproduce the germline sequence, and a read error may be involved. The chain couples TRBV10-3 to TRBJ2-4; 9 bases line up with TRBD1. There are 14 residues in the CDR3. Germline CDR1 is ENHRY and CDR2 is SYGVKD. CDR3 amino acids: CAISESGQGNSQYF. The DNA for the CDR3 is TGTGCCATCAGTGAGTCGGGACAGGGAAACAGTCAGTACTTC.

This clone appeared once. Other nucleotide sequences from this sample produce the same CDR3. CDR3 in DNA: TGCAGCGTTGAACGACAGGTTAACACTGAAGCTTTCTTT. The encoded protein is CSVERQVNTEAFF. The chain couples TRBV29-1 to TRBJ1-1; D perhaps matches TRBD1 (6 bases). The CDR3 runs 13 residues. Per germline, CDR1 SQVTM and CDR2 ANQGSEA. Trimming removed 2 bases at V and 2 bases at J, with 9 bases between.

The genes are TRBV18 and TRBJ1-1, with TRBD1 matching 7 bases. Per germline, CDR1 KGHSH and CDR2 LQKENI. This CDR3 comprises 16 residues. J gave up 0 bases and V 4 bases, and 8 bases lay outside the gene matches. CDR3 nucleotides: TGTGCCAGCTCACAACACGGGGGACAGATGAACACTGAAGCTTTCTTT. Its translation is CASSQHGGQMNTEAFF.

The V call is TRBV27, the J call TRBJ1-1; 10 bases are a match to TRBD1. Germline CDR1 reads MNHEY; CDR2 reads SMNVEV (reference sequence). There are 16 residues in the CDR3. J was trimmed by 0 bases and V by 7 bases; bases with no gene match: 8. This chain's CDR3 is CASTPGQGYLNTEAFF. The CDR3 DNA sequence: TGTGCCAGCACGCCGGGACAGGGGTACCTGAACACTGAAGCTTTCTTT.

The chain couples TRBV10-1 to TRBJ1-2; D gene ambiguous. V lost 6 bases and J 4 bases, leaving 12 bases between the germline ends. This CDR3 region has 13 residues. Germline lookup yields CDR1 WNHNN and CDR2 SYGVQD (reference sequence). The CDR3 region has the DNA TGCGCCAGCAGCCCCGACCGCGGCTATGGCTACACCTTC. It translates to CASSPDRGYGYTF.

This clone is a singleton in its sample. The chain joins TRBV5-1 to TRBJ1-2; TRBD1 might be the D (6 bases). V was pared by 4 bases and J by 3 bases, with 13 bases between. The CDR3 length is 14 residues. From germline, CDR1 is SGHRS and CDR2 YFSETQ. The CDR3, as DNA: TGCGCCAGCAGCCCCGGACAGACGCACTATGGCTACACCTTC. This translates into CASSPGQTHYGYTF.